The 32 T cell receptor beta chains reported below all come from one sample, sequenced in a study of blood T cell repertoires in COVID-19. The protocol was immunoSEQ multiplex PCR, while the TCRdb copy is restricted to in-frame clones and leaves out a portion. The sample shows 170,000 or so clones, approximately 85% of them seen only once. Input material: PBMCs or T cells enriched from blood (not recorded which). These receptors came from a man aged 35-49 years who had recovered from COVID-19.

The V call is TRBV28, the J call TRBJ1-2, with D maybe TRBD1 (6 bases). Germline values: CDR1 MDHEN, CDR2 SYDVKM. The germline V and J ends were trimmed by 2 bases and 8 bases, with 15 bases remaining between them. This CDR3 is built from 14 residues. CDR3 region: CASSLPTTGSGYTF. As DNA, the CDR3 is TGTGCCAGCAGTTTACCAACTACAGGGTCGGGCTACACCTTC.

The rearrangement joins TRBV19 to TRBJ1-5; TRBD1 agrees at 7 bases. CDR1 is LNHDA and CDR2 is SQIVND in the germline V gene (reference sequence). The J segment lost 2 bases and the V segment lost 5 bases, leaving 3 bases of the junction unmatched. This CDR3 comprises 14 residues. This chain's CDR3 is CASSSDRGNQPQHF. CDR3 sequence (DNA): TGTGCCAGTAGTTCTGACAGGGGCAATCAGCCCCAGCATTTT.

The chain has TRBV12-3 or TRBV12-4 and TRBJ1-6; TRBD1 is a possible D gene (6 bases). The CDR3 totals 12 residues. Trimming took 5 bases from V and 8 from J, leaving 7 bases between them. CDR3 bases: TGTGCCAGCAGTCGACAGGATTCACCCCTCCACTTT. Amino acid sequence: CASSRQDSPLHF.

The sample holds a few counts of this clone. The chain joins TRBV4-1 to TRBJ1-4; no firm D call. Germline lookup yields CDR1 MGHRA and CDR2 YSYEKL. With 0 bases removed from V and 12 bases from J, the gap between germline ends came to 8 bases. The CDR3 loop spans 12 amino acids. CDR3 residues: CASSQDAVELFF. The CDR3 DNA is TGCGCCAGCAGCCAAGATGCGGTCGAACTGTTTTTT.

The chain joins TRBV5-1 to TRBJ2-2; D possibly corresponds to TRBD2 (5 bases). Germline lookup yields CDR1 SGHRS and CDR2 YFSETQ. Deletions cut 1 base from V and 0 bases from J, with 13 bases between. The CDR3 runs 17 residues. CDR3 bases: TGCGCCAGCAGCTTGACTAGATTAAGCACGAACACCGGGGAGCTGTTTTTT. Its translation: CASSLTRLSTNTGELFF. Full variable domain (outside the CDR3, taken from reference TRBV5-1 and TRBJ2-2): KAGVTQTPRYLIKTRGQQVTLSCSPISGHRSVSWYQQTPGQGLQFLFEYFSETQRNKGNFPGRFSGRQFSNSRSEMNVSTLELGDSALYLCASSLTRLSTNTGELFFGEGSRLTVL.

The chain carries TRBV27 and TRBJ1-1; D call uncertain. Germline CDR1 MNHEY, CDR2 SMNVEV (reference sequence). The length of the CDR3 is 14 residues. Between the trimmed V and J ends, which lost 6 bases and 0 bases, there was a span of 11 bases. The CDR3 protein is CASRPRRMNTEAFF. The CDR3 region has the DNA TGTGCCAGCAGACCGAGAAGAATGAACACTGAAGCTTTCTTT.

This clone was observed a single time. This rearrangement joins TRBV5-8 to TRBJ2-1, with D possibly being TRBD2 (5 bases). Trimming cost V 3 bases and J 12 bases, with 25 bases left between them. The CDR3 sequence is 16 residues long. Per the germline V gene, CDR1 is SGHTS and CDR2 is YDEGEE. This CDR3 is CASSYIVIAPIFRQFF. The CDR3 DNA follows: TGTGCCAGCAGCTACATAGTAATAGCGCCCATTTTTCGGCAGTTCTTC. The full variable domain, completed using reference TRBV5-8 and TRBJ2-1, is EAGVTQSPTHLIKTRGQQATLRCSPISGHTSVYWYQQALGLGLQFLLWYDEGEERNRGNFPPRFSGRQFPNYSSELNVNALELEDSALYLCASSYIVIAPIFRQFFGPGTRLTVL.

This clone came up many times. CDR3 loop: CASSLVGGDEAFF. The DNA of the CDR3 is TGTGCCAGCAGCTTAGTTGGGGGCGATGAAGCTTTCTTT. The chain links TRBV7-2 to TRBJ1-1, with D possibly TRBD1 on 6 matching bases. V was shortened by 1 base and J by 7 bases, with 10 bases between the two germline ends. CDR3 length: 13 amino acids. Germline CDR1 SGHTA, CDR2 FQGNSA.

This chain uses TRBV5-4 with TRBJ2-5; 11 bases agree with TRBD1. Trimming took 3 bases from V and 5 from J; bases not matched to a gene: 21. The CDR3 is 20 residues long. Germline V gene lookup returns CDR1 SGHNT and CDR2 YYREEE (reference sequence). CDR3 sequence (DNA): TGTGCCAGCAGCTCACACGGCTGGACAGGGGGCCCGGTGGGGGTTGAGACCCAGTACTTC. The encoded protein is CASSSHGWTGGPVGVETQYF.

This chain uses TRBV28 with TRBJ1-5; possible D gene TRBD1, 5 bases. The CDR3 extends over 16 amino acids. V was cut by 4 bases and J by 4 bases, with 17 bases left in between. Per the germline V gene, CDR1 is MDHEN and CDR2 is SYDVKM. The DNA for the CDR3 is TGTGCCAGCAGTTACCTTCTAATGACAGAAAATCAGCCCCAGCATTTT. It encodes CASSYLLMTENQPQHF.

This clone was counted once. The V and J genes are TRBV30 and TRBJ1-2, with D possibly TRBD1 on 5 matching bases. V gave up 6 bases and J gave up 4 bases, with 12 bases separating them. The CDR3 has 12 residues. CDR1 GTSNPN and CDR2 SVGIG come from the germline V gene (reference sequence). The chain's CDR3 is CACTGQGYGYTF. CDR3 nucleotide sequence: TGTGCCTGCACCGGGCAGGGCTATGGCTACACCTTC. Full variable domain (rest looked up from reference TRBV30 and TRBJ1-2): SQTIHQWPATLVQPVGSPLSLECTVEGTSNPNLYWYRQAAGRGLQLLFYSVGIGQISSEVPQNLSASRPQDRQFILSSKKLLLSDSGFYLCACTGQGYGYTFGSGTRLTVV.

CDR3 amino acids: CASSLSGPSNQPQHF. CDR3 sequence (DNA): TGTGCCAGCAGCTTGTCTGGGCCGAGCAATCAGCCCCAGCATTTT. The V and J genes are TRBV5-6 and TRBJ1-5; D is unclear. The CDR3 length is 15 residues. Per germline, CDR1 SGHDT and CDR2 YYEEEE. Trimming took 1 base from V and 1 from J, leaving 9 bases between them.

This clone was counted a single time. The chain employs TRBV6-6 and TRBJ1-1, with D maybe TRBD1 (5 bases). V lost 6 bases to trimming and J lost 5 bases, with 7 bases between them. The CDR3 runs to 11 residues. CDR1 is MNHNY and CDR2 is SVGAGI in the germline V gene (reference sequence). The chain's CDR3 is CASRSGTEAFF. The CDR3 bases are TGTGCCAGCAGGTCAGGGACTGAAGCTTTCTTT.

This sequence joins TRBV4-1 and TRBJ2-3; 9 bases line up with TRBD2. V lost 0 bases to trimming and J lost 0 bases; unmatched junction nucleotides: 10. Germline assignment: CDR1 MGHRA and CDR2 YSYEKL. The CDR3 is 19 amino acids. The CDR3 sequence is CASSQEEITSGSSTDTQYF. DNA for the CDR3: TGCGCCAGCAGCCAAGAGGAGATAACTAGCGGGTCTAGCACAGATACGCAGTATTTT.

Concerning this clone itself: The sample carries other DNA sequences with the same CDR3. The rearrangement joins TRBV7-9 to TRBJ2-2; D unclear. There are 14 residues in the CDR3. CDR1 SEHNR and CDR2 FQNEAQ come from the germline V gene (reference sequence). The V end lost 5 bases, the J end lost 2 bases, and 9 bases lay between the germline ends. CDR3: CASSLVTNTGELFF. CDR3 bases: TGTGCCAGCAGCCTAGTCACAAACACCGGGGAGCTGTTTTTT.

The gene calls are TRBV15 and TRBJ2-2; a weak D match, TRBD2 (5 bases). Trimming took 2 bases from V and 0 from J, leaving 10 bases between them. The CDR3 has 16 amino acids. Per germline, CDR1 LNHNV and CDR2 YYDKDF (reference sequence). The CDR3 coding sequence is TGTGCCACCAGCAGATCCGGACTGTCGAACACCGGGGAGCTGTTTTTT. Protein sequence: CATSRSGLSNTGELFF.

V is TRBV2 and J is TRBJ1-4; 7 bases fit TRBD1. The CDR3 is made up of 14 amino acids. The germline gives CDR1 SNHLY, CDR2 FYNNEI. With V trimmed by 6 bases and J by 2 bases, 3 bases remained unmatched. The CDR3 DNA reads TGTGCCAGCAGGACGGGACAGACTAATGAAAAACTGTTTTTT. It specifies CASRTGQTNEKLFF. Supplemented by reference TRBV2 and TRBJ1-4, the full variable domain reads EPEVTQTPSHQVTQMGQEVILRCVPISNHLYFYWYRQILGQKVEFLVSFYNNEISEKSEIFDDQFSVERPDGSNFTLKIRSTKLEDSAMYFCASRTGQTNEKLFFGSGTQLSVL.

The chain recombines TRBV11-2 with TRBJ1-2, with a possible D match to TRBD1 (6 bases). Germline assignment: CDR1 SGHAT and CDR2 FQNNGV. V was trimmed by 8 bases and J by 4 bases, leaving 14 bases between them. This CDR3 region has 13 residues. CDR3 sequence: CASGSGGVYGYTF. In DNA form, the CDR3 reads TGTGCCAGCGGATCGGGGGGCGTCTATGGCTACACCTTC. The whole variable domain, filled in from reference TRBV11-2 and TRBJ1-2, reads EAGVAQSPRYKIIEKRQSVAFWCNPISGHATLYWYQQILGQGPKLLIQFQNNGVVDDSQLPKDRFSAERLKGVDSTLKIQPAKLEDSAVYLCASGSGGVYGYTFGSGTRLTVV.

This clone has a handful of counts. This chain joins TRBV13 and TRBJ1-1, with unresolved D. This CDR3 has 16 residues. Germline V lookup: CDR1 PRHDT, CDR2 FYEKMQ (reference sequence). V was shortened by 0 bases and J by 3 bases, with 14 bases between the two germline ends. The CDR3 region has the DNA TGTGCCAGCAGCTTAGGGCACAGAAGTGAGTACACTGAAGCTTTCTTT. Its translation: CASSLGHRSEYTEAFF.

The V and J genes are TRBV9 and TRBJ1-1, with 8 positions matching TRBD1. The CDR3 covers 15 residues. Germline V gene data show CDR1 as SGDLS and CDR2 as YYNGEE. V gave up 0 bases and J gave up 0 bases; unmatched junction bases: 1. CDR3 amino acids: CASSVGQGMNTEAFF. The CDR3 coding sequence is TGTGCCAGCAGCGTAGGACAGGGGATGAACACTGAAGCTTTCTTT. Using reference TRBV9 and TRBJ1-1 for the parts outside the CDR3, the full variable domain is DSGVTQTPKHLITATGQRVTLRCSPRSGDLSVYWYQQSLDQGLQFLIQYYNGEERAKGNILERFSAQQFPDLHSELNLSSLELGDSALYFCASSVGQGMNTEAFFGQGTRLTVV.

The genes are TRBV30 and TRBJ1-5; D may be TRBD1 (5 bases). The CDR3 runs 14 residues. The V end was cut by 2 bases, the J end by 4 bases, with 12 bases between. Per the germline V gene, CDR1 is GTSNPN and CDR2 is SVGIG (reference sequence). In DNA, the CDR3 is TGTGCCTGGAGTAGGGGTCCGTTGAATCAGCCCCAGCATTTT. Its translation is CAWSRGPLNQPQHF.

The chain employs TRBV4-1 and TRBJ1-2, with a possible D match to TRBD1 (6 bases). Trimming took 0 bases from V and 8 from J, leaving 13 bases between them. This CDR3 is 14 amino acids long. Germline V gene data show CDR1 as MGHRA and CDR2 as YSYEKL. DNA of the CDR3: TGCGCCAGCAGCCAAGAAAGCGGGGGGCACGGCTACACCTTC. Its translation is CASSQESGGHGYTF.

The V and J genes are TRBV2 and TRBJ1-2; D not resolved. With 6 bases removed from V and 8 bases from J, the gap between germline ends came to 16 bases. Germline V lookup: CDR1 SNHLY, CDR2 FYNNEI. This CDR3 has 13 amino acids. CDR3 region: CASRPGEVGGYTF. The CDR3 nucleotides read TGTGCCAGCAGGCCCGGGGAAGTGGGGGGCTACACCTTC.

The J gene is TRBJ1-3, the V gene TRBV4-1; D ambiguous. V lost 0 bases and J lost 0, with 12 bases in between. The germline V gene encodes CDR1 MGHRA and CDR2 YSYEKL. The CDR3 has 17 amino acids. The CDR3 coding sequence is TGCGCCAGCAGCCAAGATGCGGCCTTTCACTCTGGAAACACCATATATTTT. Its translation: CASSQDAAFHSGNTIYF.

The chain links TRBV19 to TRBJ1-2; 7 bases are a match to TRBD1. CDR1 is LNHDA, CDR2 SQIVND, per germline (reference sequence). This CDR3 has 13 residues. V gave up 4 bases and J gave up 8 bases; unmatched junction bases: 7. The CDR3 DNA follows: TGTGCCAGTAGTACGACAGGGCACAGCGGCTACACCTTC. This codes for CASSTTGHSGYTF.

The chain carries TRBV6-5 and TRBJ1-1, with 7 bases matching TRBD1. V trimming: 7 bases; J trimming: 1 base; junction bases outside the gene matches: 6. The CDR3 totals 14 residues. From germline, CDR1 is MNHEY and CDR2 SVGAGI. CDR3 sequence reads: CASKSRDRNTEAFF. CDR3 nucleotide sequence: TGTGCCAGCAAATCCCGGGACAGGAACACTGAAGCTTTCTTT.

This clone was seen more than once but under ten times. The rearrangement joins TRBV2 to TRBJ2-7; TRBD2 matches at 10 bases. There are 15 residues in the CDR3. The V segment lost 4 bases and the J segment 1 base; nucleotides outside the gene matches: 4. The germline V gene encodes CDR1 SNHLY and CDR2 FYNNEI. CDR3 DNA: TGTGCCAGCAGTGGCTCTAGCGGGAGTTCCTACGAGCAGTACTTC. Its translation: CASSGSSGSSYEQYF.

This chain links TRBV7-9 with TRBJ1-4; 8 bases are a match to TRBD1. The V gene's germline CDR1 is SEHNR and CDR2 FQNEAQ (reference sequence). With V trimmed by 5 bases and J by 8 bases, 13 bases remained unmatched. This CDR3 is 16 amino acids long. The chain's CDR3 is CASSADREGDPEKLFF. The CDR3 coding sequence is TGTGCCAGCAGCGCGGACAGGGAGGGGGACCCAGAAAAACTGTTTTTT.

In this sample, this clone turned up once. This chain uses TRBV9 with TRBJ2-3; D ambiguous. V was pared by 0 bases and J by 0 bases, with 8 bases between. The CDR3 extends over 15 amino acids. CDR1 is SGDLS, CDR2 YYNGEE, per germline. The CDR3 coding sequence is TGTGCCAGCAGCGTAGGGTCTACTAGCACAGATACGCAGTATTTT. Its protein product is CASSVGSTSTDTQYF.

V gene TRBV2 combines with J gene TRBJ1-1; unclear D gene. The germline gives CDR1 SNHLY, CDR2 FYNNEI. CDR3 size: 13 residues. Trimming took 5 bases from V and 1 from J, leaving 8 bases between them. Written as DNA, the CDR3 is TGTGCCAGCAGTCCATGGCAGAACACTGAAGCTTTCTTT. Translated: CASSPWQNTEAFF.

V and J are TRBV19 and TRBJ1-1; 9 bases agree with TRBD1. After removal of 2 bases from V and 5 bases from J, the junction contained 3 bases not matched to a gene. This CDR3 has 14 amino acids. Germline lookup yields CDR1 LNHDA and CDR2 SQIVND (reference sequence). CDR3 DNA sequence: TGTGCCAGTAGTATAATGACAGGGGGAACTGAAGCTTTCTTT. Translated: CASSIMTGGTEAFF.

The V call is TRBV4-1, the J call TRBJ1-2, with TRBD1 identical over 12 bases. Looked up from germline, CDR1 is MGHRA and CDR2 is YSYEKL. V shed 2 bases, J shed 7 bases, and the junction held 11 bases outside the gene matches. The CDR3 extends over 17 amino acids. The CDR3 nucleotides read TGCGCCAGCAGCCAATATCGGGACAGGGGGCAGGTCGGTGGCTACACCTTC. It yields the protein CASSQYRDRGQVGGYTF.